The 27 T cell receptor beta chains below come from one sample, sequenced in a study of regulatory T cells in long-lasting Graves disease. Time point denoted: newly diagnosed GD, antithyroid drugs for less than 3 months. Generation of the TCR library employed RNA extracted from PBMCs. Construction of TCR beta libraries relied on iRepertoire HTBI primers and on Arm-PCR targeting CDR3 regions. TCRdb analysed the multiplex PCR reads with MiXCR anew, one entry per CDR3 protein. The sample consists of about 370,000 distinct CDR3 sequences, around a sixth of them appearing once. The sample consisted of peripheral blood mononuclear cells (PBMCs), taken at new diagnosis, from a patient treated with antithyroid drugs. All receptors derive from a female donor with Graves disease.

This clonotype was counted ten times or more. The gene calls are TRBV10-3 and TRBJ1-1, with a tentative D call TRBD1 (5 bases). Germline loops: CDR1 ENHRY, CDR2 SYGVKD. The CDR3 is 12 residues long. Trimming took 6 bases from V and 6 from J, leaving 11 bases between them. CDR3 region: CAIRDTGPEAFF. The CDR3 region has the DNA TGTGCCATCAGGGATACGGGACCTGAAGCTTTCTTT.

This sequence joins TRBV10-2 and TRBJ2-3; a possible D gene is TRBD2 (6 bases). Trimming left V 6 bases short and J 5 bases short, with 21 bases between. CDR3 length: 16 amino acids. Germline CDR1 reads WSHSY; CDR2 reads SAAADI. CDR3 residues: CASRDMGGPLIDTQYF. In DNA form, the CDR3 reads TGCGCCAGCAGAGATATGGGAGGTCCGCTAATAGATACGCAGTATTTT.

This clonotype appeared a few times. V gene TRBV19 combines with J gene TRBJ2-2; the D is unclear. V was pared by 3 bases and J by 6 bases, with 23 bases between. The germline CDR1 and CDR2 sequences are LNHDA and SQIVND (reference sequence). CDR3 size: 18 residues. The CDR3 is CASSILPTPCYCAGELFF. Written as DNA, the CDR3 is TGTGCCAGTAGTATTCTACCCACACCCTGCTATTGCGCCGGGGAGCTGTTTTTT.

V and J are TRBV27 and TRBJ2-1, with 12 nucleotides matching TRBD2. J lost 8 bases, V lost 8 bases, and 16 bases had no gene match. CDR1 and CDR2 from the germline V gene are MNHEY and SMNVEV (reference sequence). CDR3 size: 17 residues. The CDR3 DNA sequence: TGTGCCAGCCCACTTAGGGCTAGCGGGGGGGCCAGGTATGAGCAGTTCTTC. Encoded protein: CASPLRASGGARYEQFF.

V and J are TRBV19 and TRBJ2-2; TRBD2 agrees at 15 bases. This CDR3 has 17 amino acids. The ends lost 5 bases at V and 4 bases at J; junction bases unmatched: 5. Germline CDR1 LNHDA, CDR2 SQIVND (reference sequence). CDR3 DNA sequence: TGTGCCAGTAGTGGACTAGCGGGAGGGCGTCCCACCGGGGAGCTGTTTTTT. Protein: CASSGLAGGRPTGELFF.

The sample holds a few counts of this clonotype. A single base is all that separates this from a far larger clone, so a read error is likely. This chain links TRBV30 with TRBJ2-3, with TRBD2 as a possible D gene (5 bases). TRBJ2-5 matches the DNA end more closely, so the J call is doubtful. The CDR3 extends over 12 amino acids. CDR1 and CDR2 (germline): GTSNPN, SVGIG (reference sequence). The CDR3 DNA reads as TGTGCCTGGAGTCCTAGCCCAGAGACCCAGTACTTC. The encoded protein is CAWSPSPETQYF.

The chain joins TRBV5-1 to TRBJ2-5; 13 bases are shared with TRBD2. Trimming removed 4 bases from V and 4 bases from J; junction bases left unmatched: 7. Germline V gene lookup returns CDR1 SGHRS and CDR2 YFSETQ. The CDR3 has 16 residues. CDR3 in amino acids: CASSEGLAGSGETQYF. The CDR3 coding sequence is TGCGCCAGCAGCGAGGGACTAGCGGGATCGGGAGAGACCCAGTACTTC.

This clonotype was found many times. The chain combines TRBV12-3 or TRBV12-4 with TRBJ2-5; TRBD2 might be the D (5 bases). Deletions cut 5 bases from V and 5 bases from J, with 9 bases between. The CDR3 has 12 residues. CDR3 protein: CASSQTGETQYF. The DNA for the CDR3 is TGTGCCAGCAGTCAAACGGGGGAGACCCAGTACTTC.

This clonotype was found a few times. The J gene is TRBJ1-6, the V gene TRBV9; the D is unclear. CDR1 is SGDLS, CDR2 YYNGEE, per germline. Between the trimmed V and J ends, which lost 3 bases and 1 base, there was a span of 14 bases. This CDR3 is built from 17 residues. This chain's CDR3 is CASSADPRRSYNSPLHF. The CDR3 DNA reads TGTGCCAGCAGCGCAGACCCGAGAAGGTCCTATAATTCACCCCTCCACTTT.

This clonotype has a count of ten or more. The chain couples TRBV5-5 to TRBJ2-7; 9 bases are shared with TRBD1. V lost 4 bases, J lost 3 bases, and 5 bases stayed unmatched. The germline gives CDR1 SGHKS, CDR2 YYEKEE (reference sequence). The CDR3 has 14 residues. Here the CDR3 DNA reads TGTGCCAGCAGCAGAACAGGGGGCGTCTACGAGCAGTACTTC. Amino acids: CASSRTGGVYEQYF.

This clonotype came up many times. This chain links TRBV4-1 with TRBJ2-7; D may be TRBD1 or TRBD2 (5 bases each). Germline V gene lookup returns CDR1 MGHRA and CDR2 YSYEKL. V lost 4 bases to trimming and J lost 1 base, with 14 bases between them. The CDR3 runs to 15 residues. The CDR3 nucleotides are TGCGCCAGCAGCCGTACCGGGACCGGTTCCTACGAGCAGTACTTC. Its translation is CASSRTGTGSYEQYF.

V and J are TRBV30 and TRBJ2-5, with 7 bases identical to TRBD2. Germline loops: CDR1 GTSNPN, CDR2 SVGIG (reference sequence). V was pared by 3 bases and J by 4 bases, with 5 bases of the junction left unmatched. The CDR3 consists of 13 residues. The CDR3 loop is CAWRGEGRETQYF. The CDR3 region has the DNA TGTGCCTGGAGGGGGGAGGGTCGAGAGACCCAGTACTTC.

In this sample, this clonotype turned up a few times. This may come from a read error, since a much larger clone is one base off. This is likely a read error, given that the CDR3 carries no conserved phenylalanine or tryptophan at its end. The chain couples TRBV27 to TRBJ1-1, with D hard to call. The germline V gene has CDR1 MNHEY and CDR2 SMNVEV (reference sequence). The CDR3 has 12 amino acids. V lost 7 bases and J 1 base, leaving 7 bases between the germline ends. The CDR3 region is CASTSGNTEAFS. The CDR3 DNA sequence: TGTGCCAGCACCTCGGGGAACACTGAAGCTTTCTCT.

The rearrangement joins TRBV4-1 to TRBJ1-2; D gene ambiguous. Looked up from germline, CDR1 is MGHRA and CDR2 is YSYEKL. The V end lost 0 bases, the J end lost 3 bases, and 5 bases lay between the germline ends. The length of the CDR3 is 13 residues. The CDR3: CASSQEGYYGYTF. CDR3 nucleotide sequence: TGCGCCAGCAGCCAAGAAGGGTACTATGGCTACACCTTC.

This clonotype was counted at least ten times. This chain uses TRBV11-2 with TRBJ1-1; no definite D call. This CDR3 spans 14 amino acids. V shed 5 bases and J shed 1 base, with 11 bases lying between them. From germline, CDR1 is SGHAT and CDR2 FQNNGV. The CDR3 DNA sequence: TGTGCCAGCAGCAATCAGGATTGGAACACTGAAGCTTTCTTT. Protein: CASSNQDWNTEAFF.

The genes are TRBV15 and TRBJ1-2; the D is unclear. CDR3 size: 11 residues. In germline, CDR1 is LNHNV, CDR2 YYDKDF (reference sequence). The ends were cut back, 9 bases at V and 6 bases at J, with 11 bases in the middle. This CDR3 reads CATTKGDGYTF. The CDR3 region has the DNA TGTGCCACGACGAAGGGAGATGGCTACACCTTC.

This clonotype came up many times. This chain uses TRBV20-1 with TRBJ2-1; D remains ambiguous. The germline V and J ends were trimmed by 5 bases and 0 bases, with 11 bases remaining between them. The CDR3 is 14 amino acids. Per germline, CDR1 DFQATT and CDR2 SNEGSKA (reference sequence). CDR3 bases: TGCAGTGCTTCACCTTGGAGCTCCTACAATGAGCAGTTCTTC. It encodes CSASPWSSYNEQFF.

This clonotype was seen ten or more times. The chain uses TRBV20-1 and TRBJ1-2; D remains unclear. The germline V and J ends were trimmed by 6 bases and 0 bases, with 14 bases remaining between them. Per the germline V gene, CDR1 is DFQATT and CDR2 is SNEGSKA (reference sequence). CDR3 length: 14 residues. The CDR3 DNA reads TGCAGTGCGAGGACGGGGTCTTCTAACTATGGCTACACCTTC. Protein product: CSARTGSSNYGYTF.

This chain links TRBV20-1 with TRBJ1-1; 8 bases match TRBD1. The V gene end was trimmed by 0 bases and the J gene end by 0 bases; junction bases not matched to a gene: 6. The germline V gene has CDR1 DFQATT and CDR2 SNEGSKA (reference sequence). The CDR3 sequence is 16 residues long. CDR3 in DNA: TGCAGTGCTAGAGATCAGGGGGCAAGGATGAACACTGAAGCTTTCTTT. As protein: CSARDQGARMNTEAFF.

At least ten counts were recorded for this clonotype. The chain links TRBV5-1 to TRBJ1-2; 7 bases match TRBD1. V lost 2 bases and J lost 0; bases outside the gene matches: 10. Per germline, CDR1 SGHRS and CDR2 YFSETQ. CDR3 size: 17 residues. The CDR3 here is CASSFGPTGAANYGYTF. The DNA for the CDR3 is TGCGCCAGCAGCTTCGGTCCAACAGGGGCAGCTAACTATGGCTACACCTTC.

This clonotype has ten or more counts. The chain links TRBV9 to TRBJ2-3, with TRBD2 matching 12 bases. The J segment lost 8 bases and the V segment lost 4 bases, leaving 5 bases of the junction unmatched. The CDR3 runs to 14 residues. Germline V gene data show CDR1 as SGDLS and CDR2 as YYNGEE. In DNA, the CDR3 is TGTGCCAGCAGCCCCCAGGGACTAGCGGGTACGCAGTATTTT. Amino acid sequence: CASSPQGLAGTQYF.

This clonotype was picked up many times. In nucleotides, the CDR3 is TGTGCCAGCAGTCCCTCCCAGACAGGGGCCAGAGAGACCCAGTACTTC. It codes for CASSPSQTGARETQYF. The J gene is TRBJ2-5, the V gene TRBV28; 8 bases line up with TRBD1. CDR1 and CDR2 (germline): MDHEN, SYDVKM. V lost 5 bases to trimming and J lost 4 bases; unmatched junction nucleotides: 12. This CDR3 has 16 residues.

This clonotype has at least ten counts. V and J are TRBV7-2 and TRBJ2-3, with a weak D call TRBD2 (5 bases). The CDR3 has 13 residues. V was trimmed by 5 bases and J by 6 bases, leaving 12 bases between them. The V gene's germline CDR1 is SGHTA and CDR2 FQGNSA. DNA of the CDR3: TGTGCCAGCAGCCCCGCCGCGGGTGATACGCAGTATTTT. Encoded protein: CASSPAAGDTQYF.

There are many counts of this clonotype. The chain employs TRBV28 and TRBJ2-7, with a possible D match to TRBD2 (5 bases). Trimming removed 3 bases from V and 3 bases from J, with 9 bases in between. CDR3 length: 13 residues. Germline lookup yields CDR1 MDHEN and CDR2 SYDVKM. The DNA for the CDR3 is TGTGCCAGCAGTTTGGCTAGCTTCTACGAGCAGTACTTC. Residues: CASSLASFYEQYF.

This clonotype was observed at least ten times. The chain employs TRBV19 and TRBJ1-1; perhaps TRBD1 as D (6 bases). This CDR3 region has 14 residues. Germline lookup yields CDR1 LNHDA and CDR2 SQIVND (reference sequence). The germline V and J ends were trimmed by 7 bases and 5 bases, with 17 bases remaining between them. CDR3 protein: CASTLGTRRTEAFF. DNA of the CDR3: TGTGCCAGTACTCTCGGGACACGGCGGACTGAAGCTTTCTTT. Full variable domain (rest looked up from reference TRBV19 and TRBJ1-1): DGGITQSPKYLFRKEGQNVTLSCEQNLNHDAMYWYRQDPGQGLRLIYYSQIVNDFQKGDIAEGYSVSREKKESFPLTVTSAQKNPTAFYLCASTLGTRRTEAFFGQGTRLTVV.

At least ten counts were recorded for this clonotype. The CDR3 sequence is CASSDGLATDTQYF. The CDR3 nucleotides are TGTGCCAGCAGTGACGGACTAGCCACAGATACGCAGTATTTT. This sequence joins TRBV6-4 and TRBJ2-3; 8 nucleotides align to TRBD2. CDR1 MRHNA and CDR2 SNTAGT come from the germline V gene. V lost 2 bases to trimming and J lost 2 bases; unmatched junction nucleotides: 0. The CDR3 is 14 amino acids.

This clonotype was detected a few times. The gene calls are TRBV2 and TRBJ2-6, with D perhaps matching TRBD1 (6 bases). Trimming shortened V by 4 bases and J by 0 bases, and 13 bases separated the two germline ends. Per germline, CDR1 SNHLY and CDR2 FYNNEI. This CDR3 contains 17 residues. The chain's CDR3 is CASSGLGQTSGANVLTF. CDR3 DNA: TGTGCCAGCAGTGGCCTCGGACAGACCTCTGGGGCCAACGTCCTGACTTTC.